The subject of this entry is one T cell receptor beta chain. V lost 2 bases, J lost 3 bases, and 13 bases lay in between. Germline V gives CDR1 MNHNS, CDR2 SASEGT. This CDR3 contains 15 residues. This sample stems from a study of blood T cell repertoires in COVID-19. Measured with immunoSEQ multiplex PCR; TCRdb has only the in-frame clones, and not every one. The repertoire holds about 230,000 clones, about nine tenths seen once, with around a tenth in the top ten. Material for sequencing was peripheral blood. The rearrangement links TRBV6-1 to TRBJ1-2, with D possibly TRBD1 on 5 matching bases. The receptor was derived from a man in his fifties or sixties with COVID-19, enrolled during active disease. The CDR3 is CASSENWLGDYGYTF. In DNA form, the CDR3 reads TGTGCCAGCAGTGAAAATTGGTTAGGGGACTATGGCTACACCTTC.